The 14 T cell receptor beta chains listed next were all sequenced from one sample in a study of blood T cell repertoires in COVID-19. Some clones are missing from TCRdb's copy, which holds only in-frame ones; the method was immunoSEQ multiplex PCR. The data show tens of thousands of clones, just over 90% seen once. The specimen sequenced was peripheral blood. The receptors shown here come from a man in his forties with acute or convalescent COVID-19.

This chain connects TRBV11-2 to TRBJ2-3, with 7 bases fitting TRBD2. The junction had 6 bases not matched to a gene; V was cut back by 1 base and J by 2 bases. Germline V gene data show CDR1 as SGHAT and CDR2 as FQNNGV. The CDR3 has 16 residues. CDR3 coding DNA: TGTGCCAGCAGCTTAGTATCCGGGGGGAACACAGATACGCAGTATTTT. Encoded protein: CASSLVSGGNTDTQYF.

The rearrangement links TRBV7-2 to TRBJ2-3; D is unclear. The CDR3 extends over 16 amino acids. CDR1 SGHTA and CDR2 FQGNSA come from the germline V gene. Trimming removed 5 bases from V and 4 bases from J, with 19 bases in between. CDR3 nucleotide sequence: TGTGCCAGCAGCCCTGAGGCTTGGTATCGGGCAGATACGCAGTATTTT. Its translation is CASSPEAWYRADTQYF.

V usage is TRBV5-1 and J usage is TRBJ1-2, with D unresolved. CDR3 length equals 14 residues. Germline values: CDR1 SGHRS, CDR2 YFSETQ. Between the trimmed V and J ends, which lost 0 bases and 3 bases, there was a span of 9 bases. CDR3 amino acids: CASSLGAMDYGYTF. In DNA, the CDR3 is TGCGCCAGCAGCTTGGGGGCCATGGACTATGGCTACACCTTC.

The CDR3 DNA is TGTGCCAGCAGCGAGCCGGGACAGGGGTTATACGAGCAGTACTTC. This gives the protein CASSEPGQGLYEQYF. The chain joins TRBV7-9 to TRBJ2-7; 10 bases fit TRBD1. CDR1 and CDR2 (germline): SEHNR, FQNEAQ (reference sequence). The V gene end was trimmed by 5 bases and the J gene end by 4 bases; junction bases not matched to a gene: 8. This CDR3 spans 15 amino acids.

This clone appeared a single time. The V call is TRBV4-2, the J call TRBJ1-5; TRBD1 might be the D (6 bases). This CDR3 has 15 amino acids. Between the trimmed V and J ends, which lost 1 base and 0 bases, there was a span of 7 bases. Germline assignment: CDR1 LGHNA and CDR2 YNFKEQ. In DNA, the CDR3 is TGTGCCAGCAGCCAAGGGACAGATAGCAATCAGCCCCAGCATTTT. Its protein is CASSQGTDSNQPQHF.

The V gene is TRBV6-1, the J gene TRBJ2-3; D is possibly TRBD2 (5 bases). Per germline, CDR1 MNHNS and CDR2 SASEGT. Trimming removed 0 bases from V and 5 bases from J, with 9 bases in between. The CDR3 sequence is 14 residues long. The CDR3 coding sequence is TGTGCCAGCAGTGAAGCGTACGAGGGAGATACGCAGTATTTT. Translated: CASSEAYEGDTQYF.

V usage is TRBV5-1 and J usage is TRBJ2-1; possibly TRBD1 for D (6 bases). CDR1 is SGHRS, CDR2 YFSETQ, per germline. V lost 0 bases, J lost 5 bases, and 9 bases lay in between. This CDR3 comprises 14 residues. The CDR3 spells CASSLGGLDNEQFF. For the CDR3, the DNA is TGCGCCAGCAGCTTGGGGGGGCTCGACAATGAGCAGTTCTTC.

This chain uses TRBV5-6 with TRBJ1-1; D gene uncertain. The V end lost 1 base, the J end lost 3 bases, and 7 bases lay between the germline ends. This CDR3 spans 13 amino acids. Germline V lookup: CDR1 SGHDT, CDR2 YYEEEE. The CDR3 loop is CASSLLGDTEAFF. The CDR3, as DNA: TGTGCCAGCAGCTTGCTCGGGGACACTGAAGCTTTCTTT.

This chain uses TRBV9 with TRBJ2-5; 7 positions agree with TRBD2. Germline V gene sequence: CDR1 SGDLS, CDR2 YYNGEE. This CDR3 is built from 14 residues. The junction had 8 bases not matched to a gene; V was cut back by 4 bases and J by 5 bases. This CDR3 reads CASSSGGGGETQYF. The CDR3 DNA reads as TGTGCCAGCAGCTCGGGCGGGGGTGGCGAGACCCAGTACTTC.

This clone was seen just once. J is TRBJ2-1 and V is TRBV10-3, with 10 bases identical to TRBD2. The CDR3 loop spans 16 amino acids. V lost 4 bases, J lost 0 bases, and 3 bases stayed unmatched. CDR1 is ENHRY, CDR2 SYGVKD, per germline. CDR3 region: CAISGLAGGSYNEQFF. The CDR3 DNA reads as TGTGCCATCAGTGGTTTAGCGGGAGGCTCCTACAATGAGCAGTTCTTC.

The chain links TRBV11-3 to TRBJ2-3, with a weak D call TRBD2 (5 bases). V gave up 1 base and J gave up 3 bases, with 11 bases separating them. Germline V gene lookup returns CDR1 SGHNT and CDR2 YENEEA. The CDR3 is 15 residues long. This chain's CDR3 is CASSLGSGKTDTQYF. Here the CDR3 DNA reads TGTGCCAGCAGCTTAGGGTCCGGGAAGACAGATACGCAGTATTTT.

The V gene is TRBV30, the J gene TRBJ1-4; D unresolved. The CDR3 loop spans 12 amino acids. Germline CDR1 reads GTSNPN; CDR2 reads SVGIG (reference sequence). The germline V and J ends were trimmed by 1 base and 17 bases, with 17 bases remaining between them. CDR3 amino acids: CAWSGTSKVTFF. The CDR3 region has the DNA TGTGCCTGGAGTGGGACTTCCAAAGTAACTTTTTTT.

The chain has TRBV25-1 and TRBJ1-1, with 10 bases fitting TRBD1. Trimming removed 1 base from V and 10 bases from J; junction bases left unmatched: 6. Germline V CDR1 and CDR2: MGHDK, SYGVNS. The CDR3 is 14 amino acids. The CDR3 DNA sequence: TGTGCCAGCAGTGAATGGGGGACAGGGGATTCAGCTTTCTTT. Its protein is CASSEWGTGDSAFF. The full variable domain, its missing parts supplied by reference TRBV25-1 and TRBJ1-1, is EADIYQTPRYLVIGTGKKITLECSQTMGHDKMYWYQQDPGMELHLIHYSYGVNSTEKGDLSSESTVSRIRTEHFPLTLESARPSHTSQYLCASSEWGTGDSAFFGQGTRLTVV.

Concerning this clone itself: The same CDR3 arises from other DNA sequences in this sample as well. The chain carries TRBV7-2 and TRBJ1-1; D not certain. This CDR3 contains 14 residues. Germline V gene data show CDR1 as SGHTA and CDR2 as FQGNSA. V lost 1 base, J lost 2 bases, and 8 bases lay in between. The CDR3, as DNA: TGTGCCAGCAGCTTAGGACCGGGAAACACTGAAGCTTTCTTT. Translated, it gives CASSLGPGNTEAFF.